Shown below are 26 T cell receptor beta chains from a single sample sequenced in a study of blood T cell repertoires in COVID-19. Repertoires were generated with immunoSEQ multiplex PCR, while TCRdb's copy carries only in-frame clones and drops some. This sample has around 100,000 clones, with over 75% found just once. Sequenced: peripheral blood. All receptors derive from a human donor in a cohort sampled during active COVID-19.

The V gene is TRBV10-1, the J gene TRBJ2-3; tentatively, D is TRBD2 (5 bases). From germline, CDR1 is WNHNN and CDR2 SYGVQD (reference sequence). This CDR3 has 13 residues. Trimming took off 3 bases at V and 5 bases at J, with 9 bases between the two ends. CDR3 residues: CASSEVGGDTQYF. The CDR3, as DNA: TGCGCCAGCAGTGAAGTAGGAGGAGATACGCAGTATTTT.

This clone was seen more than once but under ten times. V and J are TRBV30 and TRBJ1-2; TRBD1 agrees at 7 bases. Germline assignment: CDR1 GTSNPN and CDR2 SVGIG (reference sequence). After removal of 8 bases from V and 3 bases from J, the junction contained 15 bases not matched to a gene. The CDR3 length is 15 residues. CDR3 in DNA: TGTGCCACAGAAGGGGGCAGGGGGGTATACTATGGCTACACCTTC. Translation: CATEGGRGVYYGYTF. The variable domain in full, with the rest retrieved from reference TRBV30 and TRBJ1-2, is SQTIHQWPATLVQPVGSPLSLECTVEGTSNPNLYWYRQAAGRGLQLLFYSVGIGQISSEVPQNLSASRPQDRQFILSSKKLLLSDSGFYLCATEGGRGVYYGYTFGSGTRLTVV.

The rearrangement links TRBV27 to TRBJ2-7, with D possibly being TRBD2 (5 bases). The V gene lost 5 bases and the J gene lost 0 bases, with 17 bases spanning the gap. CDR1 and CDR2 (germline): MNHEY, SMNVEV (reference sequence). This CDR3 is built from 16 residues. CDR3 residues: CASSRAAGSLSYEQYF. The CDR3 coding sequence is TGTGCCAGCAGTCGGGCCGCGGGTTCGCTCTCCTACGAGCAGTACTTC.

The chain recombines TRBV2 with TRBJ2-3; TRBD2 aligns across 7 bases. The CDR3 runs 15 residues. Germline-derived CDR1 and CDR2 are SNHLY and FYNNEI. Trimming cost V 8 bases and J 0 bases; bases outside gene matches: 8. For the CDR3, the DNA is TGTGCCAGCTTCTACAGCGGGGAAAGCACAGATACGCAGTATTTT. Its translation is CASFYSGESTDTQYF.

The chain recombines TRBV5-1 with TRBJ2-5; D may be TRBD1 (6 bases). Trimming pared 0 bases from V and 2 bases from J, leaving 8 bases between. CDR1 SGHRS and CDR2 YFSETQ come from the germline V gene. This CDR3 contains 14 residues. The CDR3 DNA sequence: TGCGCCAGCAGCTTGGGGGACAAACAAGAGACCCAGTACTTC. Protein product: CASSLGDKQETQYF.

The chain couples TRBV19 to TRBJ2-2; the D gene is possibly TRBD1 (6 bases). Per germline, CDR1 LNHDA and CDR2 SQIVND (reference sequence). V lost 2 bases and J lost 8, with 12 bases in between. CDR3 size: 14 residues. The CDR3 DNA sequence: TGTGCCAGTAGTATATTAGATCAGGGGGGGGAGCTGTTTTTT. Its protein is CASSILDQGGELFF.

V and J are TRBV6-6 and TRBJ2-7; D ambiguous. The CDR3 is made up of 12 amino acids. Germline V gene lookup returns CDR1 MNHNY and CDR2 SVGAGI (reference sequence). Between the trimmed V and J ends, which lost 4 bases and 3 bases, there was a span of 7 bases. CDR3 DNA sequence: TGTGCCAGCAGTTTTGGCGGCTACGAGCAGTACTTC. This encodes CASSFGGYEQYF.

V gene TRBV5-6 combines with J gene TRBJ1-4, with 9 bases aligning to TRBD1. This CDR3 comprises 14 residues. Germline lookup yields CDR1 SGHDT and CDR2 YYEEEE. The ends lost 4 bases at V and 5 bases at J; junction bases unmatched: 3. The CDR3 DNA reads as TGTGCCAGCAGCCCCGGGACAGGGAATGAAAAACTGTTTTTT. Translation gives CASSPGTGNEKLFF. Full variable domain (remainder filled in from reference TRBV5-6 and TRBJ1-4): DAGVTQSPTHLIKTRGQQVTLRCSPKSGHDTVSWYQQALGQGPQFIFQYYEEEERQRGNFPDRFSGHQFPNYSSELNVNALLLGDSALYLCASSPGTGNEKLFFGSGTQLSVL.

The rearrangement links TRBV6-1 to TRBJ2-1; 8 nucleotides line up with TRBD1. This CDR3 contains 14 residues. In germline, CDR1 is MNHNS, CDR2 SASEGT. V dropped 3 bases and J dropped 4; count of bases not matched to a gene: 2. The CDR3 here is CASSEDRVYNEQFF. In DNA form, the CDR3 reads TGTGCCAGCAGTGAGGACAGGGTTTACAATGAGCAGTTCTTC.

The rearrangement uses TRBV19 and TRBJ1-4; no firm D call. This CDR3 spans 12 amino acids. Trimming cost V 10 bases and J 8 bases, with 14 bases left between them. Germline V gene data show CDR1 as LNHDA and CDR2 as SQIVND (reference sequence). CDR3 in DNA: TGTGCCACGCGGGGAATAGGCGAAAAACTGTTTTTT. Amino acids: CATRGIGEKLFF.

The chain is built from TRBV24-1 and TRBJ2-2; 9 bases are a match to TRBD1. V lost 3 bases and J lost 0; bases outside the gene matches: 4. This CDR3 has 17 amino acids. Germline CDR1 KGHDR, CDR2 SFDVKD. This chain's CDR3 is CATSDQTGGANTGELFF. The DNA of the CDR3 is TGTGCCACCAGTGATCAGACAGGGGGGGCGAACACCGGGGAGCTGTTTTTT.

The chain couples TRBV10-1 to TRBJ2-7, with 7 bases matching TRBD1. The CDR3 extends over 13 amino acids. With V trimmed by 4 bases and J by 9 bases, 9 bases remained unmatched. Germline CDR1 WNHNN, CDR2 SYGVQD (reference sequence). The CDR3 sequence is CASSVQGSSVQYF. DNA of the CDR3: TGCGCCAGCAGTGTACAGGGGAGTTCGGTGCAGTACTTC.

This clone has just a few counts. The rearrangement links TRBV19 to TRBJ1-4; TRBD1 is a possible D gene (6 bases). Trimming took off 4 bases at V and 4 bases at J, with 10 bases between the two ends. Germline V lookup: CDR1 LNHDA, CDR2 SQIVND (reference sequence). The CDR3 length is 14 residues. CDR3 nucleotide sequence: TGTGCCAGTAGTACGGGACAACGTAATGAAAAACTGTTTTTT. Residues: CASSTGQRNEKLFF.

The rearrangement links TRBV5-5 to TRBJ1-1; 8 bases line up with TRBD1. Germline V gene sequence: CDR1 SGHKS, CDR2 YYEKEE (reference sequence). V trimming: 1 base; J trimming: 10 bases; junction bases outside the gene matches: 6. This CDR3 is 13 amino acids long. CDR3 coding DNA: TGTGCCAGCAGCTTGCCAGGGGGCCGTGGAGCTTTCTTT. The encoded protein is CASSLPGGRGAFF. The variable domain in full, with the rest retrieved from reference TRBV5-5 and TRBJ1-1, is DAGVTQSPTHLIKTRGQQVTLRCSPISGHKSVSWYQQVLGQGPQFIFQYYEKEERGRGNFPDRFSARQFPNYSSELNVNALLLGDSALYLCASSLPGGRGAFFGQGTRLTVV.

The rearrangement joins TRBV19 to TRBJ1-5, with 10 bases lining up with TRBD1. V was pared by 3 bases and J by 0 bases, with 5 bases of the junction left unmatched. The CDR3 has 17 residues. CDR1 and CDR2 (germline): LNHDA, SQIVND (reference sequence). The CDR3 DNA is TGTGCCAGTAGTATCCGGGACAGGGGTTATAGCAATCAGCCCCAGCATTTT. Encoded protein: CASSIRDRGYSNQPQHF. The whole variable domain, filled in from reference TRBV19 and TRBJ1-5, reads DGGITQSPKYLFRKEGQNVTLSCEQNLNHDAMYWYRQDPGQGLRLIYYSQIVNDFQKGDIAEGYSVSREKKESFPLTVTSAQKNPTAFYLCASSIRDRGYSNQPQHFGDGTRLSIL.

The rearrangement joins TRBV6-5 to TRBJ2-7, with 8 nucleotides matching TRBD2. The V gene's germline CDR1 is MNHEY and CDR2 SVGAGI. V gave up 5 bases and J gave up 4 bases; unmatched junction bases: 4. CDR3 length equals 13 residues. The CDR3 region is CASSLAGYYEQYF. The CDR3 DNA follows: TGTGCCAGCAGTCTAGCGGGCTATTACGAGCAGTACTTC.

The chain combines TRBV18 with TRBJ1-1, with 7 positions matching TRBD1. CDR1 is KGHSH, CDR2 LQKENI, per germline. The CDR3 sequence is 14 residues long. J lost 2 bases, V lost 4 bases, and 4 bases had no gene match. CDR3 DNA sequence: TGTGCCAGCTCACTTGACAGGGATAACACTGAAGCTTTCTTT. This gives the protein CASSLDRDNTEAFF.

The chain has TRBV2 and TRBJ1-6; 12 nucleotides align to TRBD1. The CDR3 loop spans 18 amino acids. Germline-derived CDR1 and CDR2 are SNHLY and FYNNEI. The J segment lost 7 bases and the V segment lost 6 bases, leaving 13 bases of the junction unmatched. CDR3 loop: CASSPTGQGARGNSPLHF. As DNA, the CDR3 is TGTGCCAGCAGCCCAACGGGACAGGGGGCGCGGGGAAATTCACCCCTCCACTTT.

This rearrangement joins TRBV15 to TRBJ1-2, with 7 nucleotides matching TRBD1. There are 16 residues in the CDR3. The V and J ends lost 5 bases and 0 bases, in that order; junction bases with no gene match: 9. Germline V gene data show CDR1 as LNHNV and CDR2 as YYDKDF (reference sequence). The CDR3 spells CATSRHGTATNYGYTF. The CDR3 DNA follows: TGTGCCACCAGCCGCCATGGGACAGCAACTAACTATGGCTACACCTTC.

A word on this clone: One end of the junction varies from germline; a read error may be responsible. Written as DNA, the CDR3 is TGTGCCAGCAGTTTAGGGACTAGTCCATCGGGTGAATATTTT. It yields the protein CASSLGTSPSGEYF. The chain employs TRBV7-9 and TRBJ2-3; 8 bases line up with TRBD2. The CDR3 sequence is 14 residues long. CDR1 and CDR2 from the germline V gene are SEHNR and FQNEAQ (reference sequence).

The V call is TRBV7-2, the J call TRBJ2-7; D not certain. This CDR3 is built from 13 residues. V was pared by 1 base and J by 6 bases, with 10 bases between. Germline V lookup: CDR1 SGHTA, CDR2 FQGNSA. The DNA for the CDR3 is TGTGCCAGCAGCTTAGTTCCCCTAAGCGAGCAGTACTTC. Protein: CASSLVPLSEQYF.

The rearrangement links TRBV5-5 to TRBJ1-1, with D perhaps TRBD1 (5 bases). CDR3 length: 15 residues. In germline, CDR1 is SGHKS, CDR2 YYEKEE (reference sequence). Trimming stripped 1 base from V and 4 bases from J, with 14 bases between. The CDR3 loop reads CASSLWGPQGTEAFF. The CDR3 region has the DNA TGTGCCAGCAGCTTGTGGGGCCCTCAAGGCACTGAAGCTTTCTTT.

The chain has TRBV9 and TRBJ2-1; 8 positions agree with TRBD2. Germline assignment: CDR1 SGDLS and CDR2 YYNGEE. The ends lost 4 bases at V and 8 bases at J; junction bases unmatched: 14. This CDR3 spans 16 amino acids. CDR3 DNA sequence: TGTGCCAGCAGCCCTCGCCGACTAGCGCAAGGCGATGAGCAGTTCTTC. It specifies CASSPRRLAQGDEQFF.

CDR3 sequence reads: CASSASSGNTIYF. The CDR3 DNA reads TGCGCCAGCAGTGCCAGCTCTGGAAACACCATATATTTT. The chain links TRBV10-1 to TRBJ1-3, with unresolved D. CDR3 size: 13 residues. The germline V and J ends were trimmed by 4 bases and 0 bases, with 4 bases remaining between them. CDR1 is WNHNN and CDR2 is SYGVQD in the germline V gene (reference sequence).

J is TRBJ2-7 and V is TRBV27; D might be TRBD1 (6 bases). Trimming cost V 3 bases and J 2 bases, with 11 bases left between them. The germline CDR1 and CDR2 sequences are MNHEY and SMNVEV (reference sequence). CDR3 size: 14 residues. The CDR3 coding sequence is TGTGCCAGCAGTTTGGCCAGGGGCGCCTACGAGCAGTACTTC. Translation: CASSLARGAYEQYF.

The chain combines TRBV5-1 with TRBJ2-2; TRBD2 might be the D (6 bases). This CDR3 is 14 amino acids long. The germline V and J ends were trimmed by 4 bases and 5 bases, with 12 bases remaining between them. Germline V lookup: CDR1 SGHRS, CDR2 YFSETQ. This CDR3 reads CASSPGLGTGELFF. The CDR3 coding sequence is TGCGCCAGCAGCCCGGGACTGGGAACCGGGGAGCTGTTTTTT.